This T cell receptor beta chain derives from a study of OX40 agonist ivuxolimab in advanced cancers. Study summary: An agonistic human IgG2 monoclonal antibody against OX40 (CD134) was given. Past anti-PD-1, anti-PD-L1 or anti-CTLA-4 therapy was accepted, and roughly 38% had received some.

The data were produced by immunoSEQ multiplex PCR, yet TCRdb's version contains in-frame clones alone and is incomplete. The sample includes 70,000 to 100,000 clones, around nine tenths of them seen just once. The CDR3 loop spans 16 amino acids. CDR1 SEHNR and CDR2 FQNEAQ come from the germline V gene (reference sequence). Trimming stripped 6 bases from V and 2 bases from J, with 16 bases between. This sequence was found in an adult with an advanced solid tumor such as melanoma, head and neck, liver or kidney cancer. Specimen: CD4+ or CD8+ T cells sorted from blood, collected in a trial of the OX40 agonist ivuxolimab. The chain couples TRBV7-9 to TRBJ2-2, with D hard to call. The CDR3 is CASRPSYVGNTGELFF. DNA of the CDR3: TGTGCCAGCAGACCCTCTTACGTAGGAAACACCGGGGAGCTGTTTTTT.